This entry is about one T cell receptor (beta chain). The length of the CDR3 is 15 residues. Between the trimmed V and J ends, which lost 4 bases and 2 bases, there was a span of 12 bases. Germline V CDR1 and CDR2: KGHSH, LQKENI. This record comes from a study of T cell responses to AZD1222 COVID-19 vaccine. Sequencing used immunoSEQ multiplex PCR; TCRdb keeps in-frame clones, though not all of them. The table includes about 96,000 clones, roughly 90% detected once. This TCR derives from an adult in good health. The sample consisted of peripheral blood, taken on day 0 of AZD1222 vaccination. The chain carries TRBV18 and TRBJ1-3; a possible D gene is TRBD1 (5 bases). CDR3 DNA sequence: TGTGCCAGCTCACTCCAGCGGGGGGCTGGAAACACCATATATTTT. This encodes CASSLQRGAGNTIYF.